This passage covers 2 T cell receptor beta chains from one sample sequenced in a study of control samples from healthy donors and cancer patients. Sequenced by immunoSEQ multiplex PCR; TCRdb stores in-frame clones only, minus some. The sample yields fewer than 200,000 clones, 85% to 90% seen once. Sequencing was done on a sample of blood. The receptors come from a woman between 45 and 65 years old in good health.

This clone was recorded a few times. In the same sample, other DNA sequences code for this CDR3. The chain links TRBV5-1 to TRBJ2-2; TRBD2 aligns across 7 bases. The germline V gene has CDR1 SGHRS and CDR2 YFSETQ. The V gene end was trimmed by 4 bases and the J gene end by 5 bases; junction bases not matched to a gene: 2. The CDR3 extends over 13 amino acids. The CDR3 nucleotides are TGCGCCAGCAGCCCTAGCGGAACCGGGGAGCTGTTTTTT. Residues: CASSPSGTGELFF. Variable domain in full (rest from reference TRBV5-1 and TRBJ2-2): KAGVTQTPRYLIKTRGQQVTLSCSPISGHRSVSWYQQTPGQGLQFLFEYFSETQRNKGNFPGRFSGRQFSNSRSEMNVSTLELGDSALYLCASSPSGTGELFFGEGSRLTVL.

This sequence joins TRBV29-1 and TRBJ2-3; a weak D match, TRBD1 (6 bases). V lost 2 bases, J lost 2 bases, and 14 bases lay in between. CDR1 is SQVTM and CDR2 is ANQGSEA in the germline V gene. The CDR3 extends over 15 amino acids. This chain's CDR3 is CSVEPTGSSTDTQYF. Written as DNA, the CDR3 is TGCAGCGTTGAACCGACAGGTAGTTCCACAGATACGCAGTATTTT.